Presented here are 28 T cell receptor beta chains from one specimen sequenced in a study of response to subunit inactivated influenza vaccine. In TCRdb, the RT-PCR reads were re-called with MiXCR into one record per CDR3 protein. The table has 610,000 or so distinct CDR3 sequences, about 15% seen once; the top ten hold 11%. Material: PBMCs from blood, obtained 11 to 12 days after vaccination. The source of these receptors is a man between 45 and 60 years old who received an inactivated influenza vaccine.

This chain links TRBV7-9 with TRBJ1-1; D remains unclear. The V end was cut by 6 bases, the J end by 1 base, with 12 bases between. The CDR3 contains 14 residues. Germline CDR1 is SEHNR and CDR2 is FQNEAQ (reference sequence). The CDR3 region has the DNA TGTGCCAGCAGGTCCTCTTGGGGGAACACTGAAGCTTTCTTT. Its protein is CASRSSWGNTEAFF.

This rearrangement joins TRBV27 to TRBJ2-1; 13 bases are a match to TRBD2. The CDR3 sequence is 16 residues long. Looked up from germline, CDR1 is MNHEY and CDR2 is SMNVEV (reference sequence). V gave up 6 bases and J gave up 8 bases; unmatched junction bases: 10. The CDR3 sequence: CASRRTSGGPLDEQFF. The CDR3 DNA sequence: TGTGCCAGCAGAAGGACTAGCGGGGGCCCGTTGGATGAGCAGTTCTTC.

The V and J genes are TRBV5-1 and TRBJ2-7, with 7 bases fitting TRBD2. The CDR3 contains 13 residues. The germline V gene has CDR1 SGHRS and CDR2 YFSETQ. V shed 3 bases, J shed 7 bases, and the junction held 7 bases outside the gene matches. Here the CDR3 reads CASSSDPGGEQYF. Here the CDR3 DNA reads TGCGCCAGCAGCTCTGACCCCGGGGGGGAGCAGTACTTC.

This clonotype was observed a few times. The gene calls are TRBV2 and TRBJ1-2, with 9 positions matching TRBD1. Germline V gene lookup returns CDR1 SNHLY and CDR2 FYNNEI. This CDR3 spans 14 amino acids. After removal of 6 bases from V and 4 bases from J, the junction contained 6 bases not matched to a gene. DNA for the CDR3: TGTGCCAGCAGGATTGTGGGACAGGGCTATGGCTACACCTTC. Translating it yields CASRIVGQGYGYTF.

This clonotype was found a few times. The gene calls are TRBV20-1 and TRBJ2-7; TRBD2 matches 10 bases. The V and J ends lost 6 bases and 0 bases, in that order; junction bases with no gene match: 2. The CDR3 has 13 residues. CDR1 and CDR2 from the germline V gene are DFQATT and SNEGSKA (reference sequence). Written as DNA, the CDR3 is TGCAGTGCCTGGACTAGCGGCTCCTACGAGCAGTACTTC. This gives the protein CSAWTSGSYEQYF.

The table lists this clonotype with a few counts. V gene TRBV5-6 combines with J gene TRBJ2-6; D is uncertain. CDR3 size: 17 residues. Trimming took off 0 bases at V and 0 bases at J, with 10 bases between the two ends. From germline, CDR1 is SGHDT and CDR2 YYEEEE. The CDR3 reads CASSLDDGVSGANVLTF. CDR3 DNA: TGTGCCAGCAGCTTGGACGACGGAGTCTCTGGGGCCAACGTCCTGACTTTC.

On this clonotype: A much more abundant neighbour one base away suggests this may be a read error. The gene calls are TRBV7-3 and TRBJ2-1, with D maybe TRBD2 (5 bases). V was pared by 5 bases and J by 8 bases, with 28 bases between. The CDR3 consists of 18 residues. Per germline, CDR1 SGHTA and CDR2 FQGTGA. Written as DNA, the CDR3 is TGTGCCAGCAGCCCTAACCCGGGTCCTAGCTGGAGTTTGTATGAGCAGTTCTTC. As protein: CASSPNPGPSWSLYEQFF.

This clonotype was observed a few times. The CDR3 protein is CASSQLSDSYEQYF. DNA for the CDR3: TGCGCCAGCAGCCAACTTAGTGACTCCTACGAGCAGTACTTC. This chain joins TRBV4-3 and TRBJ2-7; D unclear. V shed 2 bases and J shed 0 bases, with 8 bases lying between them. The CDR3 has 14 residues. CDR1 and CDR2 from the germline V gene are LGHNA and YSLEER.

A few counts support this clonotype. Compared with germline, one end of the junction differs, possibly owing to a read error. V usage is TRBV6-2 or TRBV6-3 and J usage is TRBJ1-3, with D perhaps matching TRBD1 (5 bases). CDR3 length: 12 amino acids. Germline values: CDR1 MNHEY, CDR2 SVGEGT. CDR3 sequence: CASSFETRGLRF. DNA for the CDR3: TGTGCCAGCAGTTTCGAAACCCGGGGCCTGAGATTT.

Only a few counts were recorded for this clonotype. One junction end disagrees with the germline gene, perhaps due to a read error. The chain has TRBV6-5 and TRBJ2-3, with D possibly TRBD1 on 5 matching bases. From germline, CDR1 is MNHEY and CDR2 SVGAGI. CDR3 size: 17 residues. CDR3 coding DNA: TGTGCCAGCACTTACAGGCCAGCCCACCGGGGCACAGATACGCAGTATTTT. Protein sequence: CASTYRPAHRGTDTQYF.

This clonotype was found a few times. This chain links TRBV15 with TRBJ2-1, with 13 bases identical to TRBD2. The CDR3 is 19 amino acids. V shed 1 base and J 0 bases; nucleotides not matched to a gene: 6. Germline V gene sequence: CDR1 LNHNV, CDR2 YYDKDF (reference sequence). The CDR3 is CATSRGGLAGRGSYNEQFF. The CDR3 nucleotides read TGTGCCACCAGCAGAGGGGGACTAGCGGGAAGGGGCTCCTACAATGAGCAGTTCTTC.

This rearrangement joins TRBV11-2 to TRBJ2-1, with unresolved D. Germline V gene sequence: CDR1 SGHAT, CDR2 FQNNGV. The CDR3 is 14 amino acids. V dropped 1 base and J dropped 3 bases, with 7 bases sitting between them. The CDR3 DNA reads TGTGCCAGCAGCTTAGGAGACATCTACAATGAGCAGTTCTTC. It yields the protein CASSLGDIYNEQFF. Drawing the rest from reference TRBV11-2 and TRBJ2-1, the complete variable domain is EAGVAQSPRYKIIEKRQSVAFWCNPISGHATLYWYQQILGQGPKLLIQFQNNGVVDDSQLPKDRFSAERLKGVDSTLKIQPAKLEDSAVYLCASSLGDIYNEQFFGPGTRLTVL.

This clonotype showed up just a few times. CDR3 DNA sequence: TGTGCCACCTCCGGGACAGGAGATTCACCCCTCCACTTT. It encodes CATSGTGDSPLHF. The V gene is TRBV7-6, the J gene TRBJ1-6; 8 bases align to TRBD1. Germline CDR1 reads SGHVS; CDR2 reads FNYEAQ. CDR3 length equals 13 residues. V was clipped by 10 bases and J by 8 bases; unmatched bases: 7. Using reference TRBV7-6 and TRBJ1-6 for the parts outside the CDR3, the full variable domain is GAGVSQSPRYKVTKRGQDVALRCDPISGHVSLYWYRQALGQGPEFLTYFNYEAQQDKSGLPNDRFSAERPEGSISTLTIQRTEQRDSAMYRCATSGTGDSPLHFGNGTRLTVT.

This clonotype was recorded a few times. The chain uses TRBV9 and TRBJ2-1, with D possibly TRBD2 on 6 matching bases. The germline V gene encodes CDR1 SGDLS and CDR2 YYNGEE. V lost 0 bases and J lost 4, with 14 bases in between. The CDR3 runs 16 residues. The CDR3 DNA is TGTGCCAGCAGCGTAGGGAGTAGCGGACCTTACAATGAGCAGTTCTTC. Residues: CASSVGSSGPYNEQFF.

A few counts support this clonotype. The rearrangement links TRBV28 to TRBJ2-5, with TRBD2 identical over 13 bases. The CDR3 is 15 amino acids. Germline V gives CDR1 MDHEN, CDR2 SYDVKM. V shed 4 bases, J shed 6 bases, and the junction held 5 bases outside the gene matches. The CDR3 is CASSSTSGGVKTQYF. CDR3 sequence (DNA): TGTGCCAGCAGTTCTACTAGCGGGGGGGTGAAGACCCAGTACTTC.

This clonotype has only one observation. The chain joins TRBV9 to TRBJ2-7; either TRBD1 or TRBD2 may fit D (6 bases each). Germline CDR1 and CDR2: SGDLS and YYNGEE. The V and J ends lost 0 bases and 2 bases respectively, with 12 bases between them. This CDR3 comprises 15 residues. DNA of the CDR3: TGTGCCAGCAGCGTAGGGGGGGCACGGACCTACGAGCAGTACTTC. It translates to CASSVGGARTYEQYF.

This clonotype was counted between two and nine times. The V and J genes are TRBV5-1 and TRBJ1-1; TRBD1 is a possible D gene (5 bases). The CDR3 runs to 18 residues. V was clipped by 0 bases and J by 0 bases, with 18 bases between them. The germline V gene has CDR1 SGHRS and CDR2 YFSETQ. This chain's CDR3 is CASSLGYRQALMNTEAFF. In nucleotides, the CDR3 is TGCGCCAGCAGCTTGGGATACAGGCAGGCCCTTATGAACACTGAAGCTTTCTTT.

This clonotype was counted a few times. The rearrangement uses TRBV5-1 and TRBJ1-2, with 7 bases identical to TRBD1. Trimming at V came to 4 bases and at J to 5 bases, leaving 5 bases not matched to a gene. This CDR3 region has 13 residues. Germline CDR1 SGHRS, CDR2 YFSETQ. CDR3 in amino acids: CASSNDRDYGYTF. CDR3 sequence (DNA): TGCGCCAGCAGCAACGACAGGGATTATGGCTACACCTTC. The whole variable domain, filled in from reference TRBV5-1 and TRBJ1-2, reads KAGVTQTPRYLIKTRGQQVTLSCSPISGHRSVSWYQQTPGQGLQFLFEYFSETQRNKGNFPGRFSGRQFSNSRSEMNVSTLELGDSALYLCASSNDRDYGYTFGSGTRLTVV.

Written as DNA, the CDR3 is TGCAGCGTTGCCCCGGGAAACCCTTTCACAGATACGCAGTATTTT. It encodes CSVAPGNPFTDTQYF. The chain joins TRBV29-1 to TRBJ2-3; D perhaps matches TRBD2 (5 bases). V lost 4 bases and J lost 2, with 16 bases in between. The CDR3 is 15 residues long. Germline CDR1 reads SQVTM; CDR2 reads ANQGSEA.

V gene TRBV24-1 combines with J gene TRBJ1-5; D remains ambiguous. The CDR3 totals 13 residues. V was trimmed by 3 bases and J by 9 bases, leaving 11 bases between them. Germline V gives CDR1 KGHDR, CDR2 SFDVKD. The CDR3 nucleotides read TGTGCCACCAGTGATCGGGCCCGCGGGCCCCAGCATTTT. Translating gives CATSDRARGPQHF.

This clonotype was seen a handful of times. V is TRBV30 and J is TRBJ1-2; D possibly corresponds to TRBD1 (5 bases). Germline CDR1 reads GTSNPN; CDR2 reads SVGIG (reference sequence). V lost 0 bases to trimming and J lost 4 bases, with 15 bases between them. CDR3 length equals 15 residues. The CDR3 DNA sequence: TGTGCCTGGAGTGTACCGGGGCCAGGCGGCTATGGCTACACCTTC. Translating gives CAWSVPGPGGYGYTF.

The chain has TRBV12-3 or TRBV12-4 and TRBJ1-6; D uncertain. Trimming pared 7 bases from V and 10 bases from J, leaving 17 bases between. This CDR3 has 14 amino acids. The CDR3 sequence is CASIKGGSWSPLHF. As DNA, the CDR3 is TGTGCCAGCATTAAAGGCGGAAGTTGGTCACCCCTCCACTTT.

V and J are TRBV4-1 and TRBJ2-2, with D possibly called TRBD1 or TRBD2 (5 bases each). The length of the CDR3 is 16 residues. Trimming stripped 0 bases from V and 4 bases from J, with 12 bases between. Germline assignment: CDR1 MGHRA and CDR2 YSYEKL. CDR3 region: CASSQERGAVTGELFF. The CDR3 region has the DNA TGCGCCAGCAGCCAAGAACGAGGGGCGGTCACCGGGGAGCTGTTTTTT.

V is TRBV7-9 and J is TRBJ2-2; 14 nucleotides match TRBD2. V shed 5 bases, J shed 9 bases, and the junction held 8 bases outside the gene matches. The germline CDR1 and CDR2 sequences are SEHNR and FQNEAQ (reference sequence). The CDR3 runs to 16 residues. CDR3 sequence (DNA): TGTGCCAGCAGCGAGGGACTAGCGGGGGTTTTCCGGGAGCTGTTTTTT. Its protein is CASSEGLAGVFRELFF. Looking up the rest from reference TRBV7-9 and TRBJ2-2 gives the full variable domain: DTGVSQNPRHKITKRGQNVTFRCDPISEHNRLYWYRQTLGQGPEFLTYFQNEAQLEKSRLLSDRFSAERPKGSFSTLEIQRTEQGDSAMYLCASSEGLAGVFRELFFGEGSRLTVL.

This clonotype was detected many times. The rearrangement uses TRBV12-3 or TRBV12-4 and TRBJ2-3; 7 bases agree with TRBD2. The CDR3 runs to 14 residues. J gave up 10 bases and V 2 bases, and 9 bases lay outside the gene matches. The CDR3 region is CASSLSRGVGAQYF. Written as DNA, the CDR3 is TGTGCCAGCAGTTTATCCCGGGGGGTAGGTGCGCAGTATTTT.

The chain couples TRBV28 to TRBJ2-7; TRBD1 agrees at 12 bases. With V trimmed by 7 bases and J by 3 bases, 4 bases remained unmatched. Germline CDR1 MDHEN, CDR2 SYDVKM. The CDR3 loop spans 14 amino acids. CDR3 bases: TGTGCCAGCAAGGGACAGGGGGCTATCTACGAGCAGTACTTC. It is translated as CASKGQGAIYEQYF.

In its sample, this clonotype was seen many times. This chain connects TRBV7-2 to TRBJ1-2; D is undetermined. CDR1 is SGHTA and CDR2 is FQGNSA in the germline V gene. This CDR3 contains 13 residues. The V end was cut by 5 bases, the J end by 4 bases, with 11 bases between. In DNA form, the CDR3 reads TGTGCCAGCAGCCCGTCCTCGGGCTATGGCTACACCTTC. Translating gives CASSPSSGYGYTF.

This clonotype has a handful of counts. The J gene is TRBJ1-1, the V gene TRBV29-1, with D possibly matching TRBD1 (6 bases). The CDR3 is made up of 13 amino acids. V lost 6 bases and J lost 3, with 14 bases in between. Germline V gene data show CDR1 as SQVTM and CDR2 as ANQGSEA. The CDR3 coding sequence is TGCAGCGTCTCACAGGGACCCGACACTGAAGCTTTCTTT. It codes for CSVSQGPDTEAFF.